This TCR beta chain was observed in a study of vaccination and CD4 T cells after COVID-19. Study information: Overlapping spike peptides of SARS-CoV-2, HCoV-NL63, HCoV-OC43 and HCoV-229E stimulated the cells.

The germline V gene has CDR1 MNHEY and CDR2 SMNVEV (reference sequence). V lost 4 bases to trimming and J lost 11 bases, with 17 bases between them. The CDR3 loop spans 13 amino acids. To note about this clonotype: No antigen is known for it.

Treatment reported: roughly 11-day PBMC culture with coronavirus spike peptide pools or control peptides (ViraFEST assay). Study findings and constraints: Although the median of SARS-CoV-2-reactive clonotypes rose from approximately 21 to 38, the change was not significant.

Cultured CD4+ T-cell DNA underwent Oncomine TCR Beta short-read sequencing. TCRdb re-called the PCR reads through MiXCR, storing one row per CDR3 protein. The sample holds some 25,000 distinct CDR3 sequences, about 39% seen once. The clonotype originates from a human donor who had recovered from COVID-19. The sample comprised CD4+ T cells from blood, cultured in vitro. The genes are TRBV27 and TRBJ1-1, with D tentatively TRBD1 (5 bases). The CDR3 DNA follows: TGTGCCAGCAGTTCAGGACCGGGACGGGGGGCTTTCTTT. As protein: CASSSGPGRGAFF.